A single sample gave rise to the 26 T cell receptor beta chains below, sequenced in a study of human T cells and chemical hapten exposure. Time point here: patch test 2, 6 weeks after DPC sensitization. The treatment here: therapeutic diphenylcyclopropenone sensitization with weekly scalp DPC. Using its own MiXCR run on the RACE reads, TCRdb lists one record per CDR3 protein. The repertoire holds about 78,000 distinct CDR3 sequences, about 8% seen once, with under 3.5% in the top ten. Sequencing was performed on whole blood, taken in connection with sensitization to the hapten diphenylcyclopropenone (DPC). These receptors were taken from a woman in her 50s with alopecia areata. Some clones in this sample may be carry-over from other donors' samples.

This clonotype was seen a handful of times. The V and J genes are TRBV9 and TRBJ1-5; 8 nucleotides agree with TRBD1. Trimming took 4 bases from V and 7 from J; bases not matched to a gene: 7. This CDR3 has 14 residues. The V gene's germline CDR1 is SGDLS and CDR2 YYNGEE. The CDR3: CASSQGQDGQPQHF. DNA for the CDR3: TGTGCCAGCAGCCAGGGACAGGACGGACAGCCCCAGCATTTT.

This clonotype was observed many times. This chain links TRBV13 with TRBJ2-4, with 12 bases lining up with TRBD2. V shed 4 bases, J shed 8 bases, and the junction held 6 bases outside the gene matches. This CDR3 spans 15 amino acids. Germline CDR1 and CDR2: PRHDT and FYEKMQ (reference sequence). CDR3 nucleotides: TGTGCCAGCAGCTCTAGGACTAGCGGGATCCACATTCAGTACTTC. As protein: CASSSRTSGIHIQYF.

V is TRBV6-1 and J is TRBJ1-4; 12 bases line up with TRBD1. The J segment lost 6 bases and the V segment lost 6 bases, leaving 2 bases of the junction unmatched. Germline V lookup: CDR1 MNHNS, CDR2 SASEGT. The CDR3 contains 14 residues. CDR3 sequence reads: CASSGTGGYEKLFF. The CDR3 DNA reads TGTGCCAGCAGCGGGACAGGGGGCTATGAAAAACTGTTTTTT.

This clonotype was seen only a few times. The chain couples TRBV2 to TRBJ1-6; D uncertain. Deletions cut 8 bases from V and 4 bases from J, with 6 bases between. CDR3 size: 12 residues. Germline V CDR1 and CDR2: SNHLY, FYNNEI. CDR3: CASRYYNSPLHF. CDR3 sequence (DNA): TGTGCCAGCCGGTATTATAATTCACCCCTCCACTTT.

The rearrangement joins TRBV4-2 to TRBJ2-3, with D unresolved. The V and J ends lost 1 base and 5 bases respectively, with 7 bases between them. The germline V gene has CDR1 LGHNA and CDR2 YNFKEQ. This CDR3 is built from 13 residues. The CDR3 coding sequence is TGTGCCAGCAGCCAAGGCGATGAAGATACGCAGTATTTT. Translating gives CASSQGDEDTQYF.

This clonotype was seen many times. The CDR3 DNA reads as TGTGCCAGCAGTCTTAGCGGGGGCAGTGGAAAACTGTTTTTT. It translates to CASSLSGGSGKLFF. The chain recombines TRBV12-3 or TRBV12-4 with TRBJ1-4; perhaps TRBD1 as D (6 bases). The CDR3 loop spans 14 amino acids. The germline V and J ends were trimmed by 5 bases and 10 bases, with 17 bases remaining between them.

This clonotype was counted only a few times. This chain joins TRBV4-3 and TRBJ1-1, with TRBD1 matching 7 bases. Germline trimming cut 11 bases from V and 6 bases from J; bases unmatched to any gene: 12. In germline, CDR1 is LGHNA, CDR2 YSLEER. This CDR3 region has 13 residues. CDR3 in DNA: TGCGCCTCGCAGGGGGGGGGGAGAGCTGAAGCTTTCTTT. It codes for CASQGGGRAEAFF.

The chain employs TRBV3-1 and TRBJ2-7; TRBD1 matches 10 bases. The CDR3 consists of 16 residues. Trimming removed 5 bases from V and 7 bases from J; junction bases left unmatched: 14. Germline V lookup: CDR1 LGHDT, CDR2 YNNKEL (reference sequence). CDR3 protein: CASSEVGDRGLREQYF. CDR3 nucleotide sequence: TGTGCCAGCAGCGAAGTGGGCGACAGGGGGCTTCGGGAGCAGTACTTC.

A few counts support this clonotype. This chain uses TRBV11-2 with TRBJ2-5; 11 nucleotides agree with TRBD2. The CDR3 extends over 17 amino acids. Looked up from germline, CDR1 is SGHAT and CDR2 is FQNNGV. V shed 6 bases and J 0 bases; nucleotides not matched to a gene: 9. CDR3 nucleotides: TGTGCCAGCAGTATAAGTCTAGCGGGGGGCCACCAAGAGACCCAGTACTTC. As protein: CASSISLAGGHQETQYF. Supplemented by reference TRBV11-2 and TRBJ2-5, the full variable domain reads EAGVAQSPRYKIIEKRQSVAFWCNPISGHATLYWYQQILGQGPKLLIQFQNNGVVDDSQLPKDRFSAERLKGVDSTLKIQPAKLEDSAVYLCASSISLAGGHQETQYFGPGTRLLVL.

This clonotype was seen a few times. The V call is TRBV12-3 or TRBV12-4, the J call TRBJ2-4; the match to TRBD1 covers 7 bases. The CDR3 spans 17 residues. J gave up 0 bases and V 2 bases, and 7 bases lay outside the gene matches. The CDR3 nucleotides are TGTGCCAGCAGTTTAAGGGGAACAGGGGTAGCCAAAAACATTCAGTACTTC. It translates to CASSLRGTGVAKNIQYF.

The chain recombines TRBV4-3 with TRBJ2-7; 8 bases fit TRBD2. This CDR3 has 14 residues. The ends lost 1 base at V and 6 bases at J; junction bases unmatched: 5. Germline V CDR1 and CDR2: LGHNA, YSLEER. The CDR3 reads CASSQAAGLGEQYF. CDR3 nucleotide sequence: TGCGCCAGCAGCCAAGCCGCGGGACTAGGCGAGCAGTACTTC.

In DNA, the CDR3 is TGTGCCAGCAGCTTAAGGAGCTCTGGGGCCAACGTCCTGACTTTC. Its translation: CASSLRSSGANVLTF. The chain combines TRBV13 with TRBJ2-6; D gene uncertain. In germline, CDR1 is PRHDT, CDR2 FYEKMQ (reference sequence). Trimming removed 2 bases from V and 0 bases from J, with 5 bases in between. This CDR3 is built from 15 residues.

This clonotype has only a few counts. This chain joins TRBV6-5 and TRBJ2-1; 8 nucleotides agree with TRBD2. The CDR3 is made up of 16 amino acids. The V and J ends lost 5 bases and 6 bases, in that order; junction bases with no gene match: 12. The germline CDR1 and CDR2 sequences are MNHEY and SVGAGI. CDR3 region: CASSGPKRGRVNEQFF. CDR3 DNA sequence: TGTGCCAGCAGTGGGCCGAAGCGGGGGAGGGTCAATGAGCAGTTCTTC.

CDR3 DNA sequence: TGTGCCTGGAGTGTATGGGGGACTAGTAACAATGAGCAGTTCTTC. It yields the protein CAWSVWGTSNNEQFF. The V gene is TRBV30, the J gene TRBJ2-1, with 8 bases aligning to TRBD2. Germline CDR1 is GTSNPN and CDR2 is SVGIG (reference sequence). CDR3 length: 15 amino acids. Unmatched junction bases numbered 6, after V lost 0 bases and J lost 5 bases.

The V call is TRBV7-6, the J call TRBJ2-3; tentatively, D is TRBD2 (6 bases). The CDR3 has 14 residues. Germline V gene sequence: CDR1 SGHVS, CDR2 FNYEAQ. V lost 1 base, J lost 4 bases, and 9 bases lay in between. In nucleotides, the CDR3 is TGTGCCAGCAGCTTAGGGGCGGGACCAGATACGCAGTATTTT. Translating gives CASSLGAGPDTQYF.

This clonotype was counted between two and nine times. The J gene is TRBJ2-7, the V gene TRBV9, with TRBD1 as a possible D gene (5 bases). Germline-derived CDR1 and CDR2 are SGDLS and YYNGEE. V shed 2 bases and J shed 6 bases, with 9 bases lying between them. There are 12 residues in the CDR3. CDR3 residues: CASSVQGREQYF. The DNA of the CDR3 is TGTGCCAGCAGCGTCCAGGGTCGCGAGCAGTACTTC. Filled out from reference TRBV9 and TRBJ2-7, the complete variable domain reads DSGVTQTPKHLITATGQRVTLRCSPRSGDLSVYWYQQSLDQGLQFLIQYYNGEERAKGNILERFSAQQFPDLHSELNLSSLELGDSALYFCASSVQGREQYFGPGTRLTVT.

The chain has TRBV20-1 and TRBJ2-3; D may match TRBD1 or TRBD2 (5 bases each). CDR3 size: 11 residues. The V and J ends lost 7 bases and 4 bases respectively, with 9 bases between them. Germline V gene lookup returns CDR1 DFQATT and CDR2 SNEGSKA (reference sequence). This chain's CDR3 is CSGPGPDTQYF. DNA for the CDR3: TGCAGTGGTCCGGGGCCAGATACGCAGTATTTT.

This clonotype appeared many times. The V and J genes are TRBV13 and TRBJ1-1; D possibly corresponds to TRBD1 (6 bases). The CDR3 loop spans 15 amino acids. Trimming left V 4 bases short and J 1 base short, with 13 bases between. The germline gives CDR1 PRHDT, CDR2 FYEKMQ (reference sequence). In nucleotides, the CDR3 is TGTGCCAGCAGCTCGGACAGTACGGGGAACACTGAAGCTTTCTTT. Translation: CASSSDSTGNTEAFF.

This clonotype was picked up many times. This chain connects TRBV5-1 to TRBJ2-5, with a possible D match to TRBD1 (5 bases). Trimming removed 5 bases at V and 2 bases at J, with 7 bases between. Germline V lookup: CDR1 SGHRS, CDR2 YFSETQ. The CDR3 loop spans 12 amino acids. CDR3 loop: CASRQGQETQYF. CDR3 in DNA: TGCGCCAGCAGGCAGGGACAAGAGACCCAGTACTTC.

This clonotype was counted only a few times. This CDR3 reads CAISESRGALNTEAFF. The CDR3, as DNA: TGTGCCATCAGTGAGTCCCGGGGGGCCCTGAACACTGAAGCTTTCTTT. The chain uses TRBV10-3 and TRBJ1-1; TRBD1 is a possible D gene (6 bases). Deletions cut 0 bases from V and 0 bases from J, with 11 bases between. There are 16 residues in the CDR3. Germline CDR1 and CDR2: ENHRY and SYGVKD.

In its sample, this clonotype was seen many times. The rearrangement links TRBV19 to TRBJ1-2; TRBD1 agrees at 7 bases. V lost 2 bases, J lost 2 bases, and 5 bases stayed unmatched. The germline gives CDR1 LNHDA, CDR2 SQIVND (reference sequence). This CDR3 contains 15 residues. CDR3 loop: CASSIPGTVNYGYTF. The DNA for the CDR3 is TGTGCCAGTAGTATACCCGGGACAGTGAACTATGGCTACACCTTC. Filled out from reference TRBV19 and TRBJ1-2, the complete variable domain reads DGGITQSPKYLFRKEGQNVTLSCEQNLNHDAMYWYRQDPGQGLRLIYYSQIVNDFQKGDIAEGYSVSREKKESFPLTVTSAQKNPTAFYLCASSIPGTVNYGYTFGSGTRLTVV.

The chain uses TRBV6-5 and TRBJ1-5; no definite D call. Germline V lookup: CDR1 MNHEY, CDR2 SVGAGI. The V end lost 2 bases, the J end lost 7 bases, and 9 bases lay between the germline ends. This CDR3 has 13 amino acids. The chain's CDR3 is CASSYGGYQPQHF. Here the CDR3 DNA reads TGTGCCAGCAGTTACGGAGGATACCAGCCCCAGCATTTT.

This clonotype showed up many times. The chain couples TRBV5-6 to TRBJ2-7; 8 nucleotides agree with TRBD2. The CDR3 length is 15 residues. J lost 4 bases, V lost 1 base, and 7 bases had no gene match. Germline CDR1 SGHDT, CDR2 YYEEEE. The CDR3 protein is CASSLPSGSRYEQYF. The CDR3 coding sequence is TGTGCCAGCAGCTTGCCCAGCGGGAGTCGGTACGAGCAGTACTTC.

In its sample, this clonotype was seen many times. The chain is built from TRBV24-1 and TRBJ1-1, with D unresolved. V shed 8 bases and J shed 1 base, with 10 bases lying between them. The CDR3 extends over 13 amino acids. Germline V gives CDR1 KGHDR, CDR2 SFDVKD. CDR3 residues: CATTDGKNTEAFF. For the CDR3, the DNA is TGTGCCACCACCGACGGGAAGAACACTGAAGCTTTCTTT.

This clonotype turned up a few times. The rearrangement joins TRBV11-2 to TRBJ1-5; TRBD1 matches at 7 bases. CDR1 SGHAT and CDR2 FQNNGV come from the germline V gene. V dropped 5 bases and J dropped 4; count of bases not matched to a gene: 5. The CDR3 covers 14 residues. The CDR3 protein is CASSAGTANQPQHF. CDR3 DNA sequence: TGTGCCAGCAGCGCCGGGACAGCAAATCAGCCCCAGCATTTT. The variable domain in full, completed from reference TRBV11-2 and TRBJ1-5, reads EAGVAQSPRYKIIEKRQSVAFWCNPISGHATLYWYQQILGQGPKLLIQFQNNGVVDDSQLPKDRFSAERLKGVDSTLKIQPAKLEDSAVYLCASSAGTANQPQHFGDGTRLSIL.

The chain's CDR3 is CASSIPATNEKLFF. The CDR3 DNA is TGTGCCAGTAGTATCCCGGCAACTAATGAAAAACTGTTTTTT. The chain carries TRBV19 and TRBJ1-4; D unclear. Germline lookup yields CDR1 LNHDA and CDR2 SQIVND (reference sequence). The CDR3 is 14 residues long. V was trimmed by 3 bases and J by 0 bases, leaving 5 bases between them.